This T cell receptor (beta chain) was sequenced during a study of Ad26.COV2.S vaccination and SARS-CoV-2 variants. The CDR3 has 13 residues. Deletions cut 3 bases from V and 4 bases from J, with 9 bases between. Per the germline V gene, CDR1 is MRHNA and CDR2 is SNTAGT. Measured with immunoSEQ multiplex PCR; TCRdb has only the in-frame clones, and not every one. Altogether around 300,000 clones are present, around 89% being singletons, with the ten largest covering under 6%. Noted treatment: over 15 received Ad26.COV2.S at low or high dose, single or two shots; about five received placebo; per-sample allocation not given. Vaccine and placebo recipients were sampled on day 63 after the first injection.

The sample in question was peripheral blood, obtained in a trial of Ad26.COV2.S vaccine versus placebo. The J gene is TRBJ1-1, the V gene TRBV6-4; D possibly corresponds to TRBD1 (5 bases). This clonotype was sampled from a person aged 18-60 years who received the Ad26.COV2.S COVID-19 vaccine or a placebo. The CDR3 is CASSEQAGTEAFF. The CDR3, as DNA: TGTGCCAGCAGTGAACAGGCGGGCACTGAAGCTTTCTTT.